This T cell receptor beta chain was sequenced during a study of cytomegalovirus exposure and HLA in healthy donors. Whole-study results and caveats: Reports indicate that TCR beta sequences accurately predicted the HLA-A and HLA-B alleles of most subjects. Analysis performed later found 16,951 TCR beta sequences associated with HLA alleles at 0.05 false discovery rate.

V lost 6 bases and J lost 6, with 17 bases in between. This CDR3 region has 15 residues. Germline V gene lookup returns CDR1 MNHEY and CDR2 SVGAGI. A word on this clone: Its target is not known. The identical CDR3 is also encoded by other nucleotide sequences in the sample.

PCR was performed using 60 Vbeta and 13 Jbeta primers. The repertoire was sequenced with immunoSEQ multiplex PCR; TCRdb's copy has only in-frame clones and lacks some. The sample lists about 140,000 clones, roughly 80% occurring once. Unrecorded immune exposures were likely, despite nominal health at sampling. The TCR originated in a middle-aged man in good health and CMV-seronegative. The material sequenced was PBMCs. This chain links TRBV6-5 with TRBJ1-4; possibly TRBD1 for D (6 bases). Here the CDR3 DNA reads TGTGCCAGCAGCCTATCAGGGGACCCGGATGAAAAACTGTTTTTT. It encodes CASSLSGDPDEKLFF.